The text below deals with one T cell receptor (beta chain). This record comes from a study of T cell repertoires in ileal Crohn's disease. Study-wide context: All patients had surgery for stricturing (approximately 60%) or penetrating (around 39%) disease.

TCRdb keeps only in-frame clones here, not all; method: immunoSEQ multiplex PCR. The data contain 14,000 or so clones, roughly 70% of them singletons. V gave up 2 bases and J gave up 1 base, with 6 bases separating them. The CDR3 covers 13 residues. Germline assignment: CDR1 SGHRS and CDR2 YFSETQ. This chain joins TRBV5-1 and TRBJ1-2, with D unresolved. The receptor was isolated from an adult with Crohn's disease. Source material: ileal tissue. The CDR3 DNA reads TGCGCCAGCAGCTTTGAGGGTAACTATGGCTACACCTTC. Amino acids: CASSFEGNYGYTF.